This section outlines one T cell receptor (beta chain) sequence together with its context. The antigen is undetermined. This record comes from a study of cytomegalovirus exposure and HLA in healthy donors. Study results and caveats: In vitro, three CMV-associated chains proved specific for CMV antigens. One later analysis, an examination of the roughly 130 validation repertoires, found that first-cohort TCR clusters tended to co-occur in them.

Sequenced by immunoSEQ multiplex PCR; TCRdb stores in-frame clones only, minus some. The sample includes around 300,000 clones, approximately 86% of them seen just once. Losses at the gene ends were 3 bases for V and 5 bases for J; bases not matched to a gene: 4. Per the germline V gene, CDR1 is ENHRY and CDR2 is SYGVKD. The CDR3 is made up of 14 amino acids. Sequencing input: PBMCs. The chain has TRBV10-3 and TRBJ1-1, with 9 bases matching TRBD1. This sequence was found in a woman aged 18-29 years in good health and CMV-seronegative. CDR3 DNA sequence: TGTGCCATCAGTGAAGTGGGACAGGGAACTGAAGCTTTCTTT. This translates into CAISEVGQGTEAFF.